The clone carrying this T cell receptor beta chain was detected a few times. Its antigen remains unknown. The data were taken from a study of T cells after yellow fever vaccination. As for the study in general: Fractions low in cell number were prepared with SMART-Seq v4 Ultra Low Input. Overall study results and limits: Most clones from primary vaccination resurfaced after the booster (approximately 97% CD4, 88% CD8).

TCRdb re-called the 5' RACE reads with MiXCR, one entry per CDR3 protein. The table has hundreds of thousands of distinct CDR3 sequences, 18% seen once. With V trimmed by 7 bases and J by 8 bases, 18 bases remained unmatched. The CDR3 length is 16 residues. Looked up from germline, CDR1 is SEHNR and CDR2 is FQNEAQ (reference sequence). This clonotype was obtained from a young man who received the YFV17D yellow fever vaccine. This specimen consisted of PBMCs, obtained before the yellow fever booster vaccination. V gene TRBV7-9 combines with J gene TRBJ1-2, with 8 bases fitting TRBD1. The CDR3 region is CASIDGATGGISGYTF. In nucleotides, the CDR3 is TGTGCCAGCATAGATGGTGCAACAGGGGGTATCAGCGGCTACACCTTC.